These 29 T cell receptor beta chains were all obtained from the same sample, sequenced in a study of T cell repertoires and HLA-DP antigens. What these receptors recognize is not known. Clones were sequenced by immunoSEQ multiplex PCR, and TCRdb holds only the in-frame ones, with some missing. The repertoire holds some 89,000 clones, roughly nine tenths seen once, with 1.7% in the top ten. The sample taken for sequencing was CD4+ T cells from PBMCs. These receptors originate from a man aged 50-60 years in good health and CMV-seronegative.

J is TRBJ2-1 and V is TRBV5-1; TRBD2 matches at 16 bases. Per germline, CDR1 SGHRS and CDR2 YFSETQ. The V and J ends lost 3 bases and 3 bases, in that order; junction bases with no gene match: 9. The CDR3 extends over 19 amino acids. CDR3 DNA: TGCGCCAGCAGCTCCCCCGCCGGGACTAGCGGGGGGGGCTACAATGAGCAGTTCTTC. This sequence encodes CASSSPAGTSGGGYNEQFF.

The V gene is TRBV27, the J gene TRBJ2-1; 9 bases line up with TRBD1. CDR1 is MNHEY and CDR2 is SMNVEV in the germline V gene (reference sequence). The CDR3 totals 14 residues. Trimming cost V 8 bases and J 9 bases; bases outside gene matches: 11. The CDR3 sequence: CASSPGQGFGEQFF. DNA of the CDR3: TGTGCCAGCTCACCGGGACAGGGCTTTGGTGAGCAGTTCTTC.

The chain carries TRBV6-6 and TRBJ1-5; weak D call: TRBD1 (6 bases). Germline V CDR1 and CDR2: MNHNY, SVGAGI (reference sequence). Trimming took off 7 bases at V and 0 bases at J, with 10 bases between the two ends. CDR3 length equals 14 residues. The CDR3 is CASNDRHSNQPQHF. In nucleotides, the CDR3 is TGTGCCAGCAATGACAGGCATAGCAATCAGCCCCAGCATTTT.

This clone has just one count. The V gene is TRBV7-2, the J gene TRBJ2-7; D remains unclear. Per germline, CDR1 SGHTA and CDR2 FQGNSA. Between the trimmed V and J ends, which lost 2 bases and 7 bases, there was a span of 9 bases. The CDR3 spans 12 residues. In nucleotides, the CDR3 is TGTGCCAGCAGCTTACCGAGCCCGGAGCAGTACTTC. Residues: CASSLPSPEQYF.

Of note for this clone: A read error may produce the germline difference seen at one junction end. The CDR3, as DNA: TGTGCCAGCCTGGGACAGGGCAACCAGCCCCAGCATTTT. This codes for CASLGQGNQPQHF. The chain is built from TRBV28 and TRBJ1-5; 9 bases line up with TRBD1. Germline CDR1 and CDR2: MDHEN and SYDVKM. The CDR3 is 13 amino acids. The full variable domain, in which reference TRBV28 and TRBJ1-5 provide the parts outside the CDR3, is DVKVTQSSRYLVKRTGEKVFLECVQDMDHENMFWYRQDPGLGLRLIYFSYDVKMKEKGDIPEGYSVSREKKERFSLILESASTNQTSMYLCASLGQGNQPQHFGDGTRLSIL.

The V and J genes are TRBV7-9 and TRBJ2-5, with 7 bases fitting TRBD1. The CDR3 extends over 14 amino acids. Germline V gives CDR1 SEHNR, CDR2 FQNEAQ (reference sequence). Trimming at V came to 4 bases and at J to 0 bases, leaving 2 bases not matched to a gene. CDR3: CASSSGQYQETQYF. The CDR3 nucleotides are TGTGCCAGCAGCTCGGGACAGTACCAAGAGACCCAGTACTTC.

The sample holds one count of this clone. V and J are TRBV5-1 and TRBJ1-2; 9 bases are shared with TRBD1. The germline gives CDR1 SGHRS, CDR2 YFSETQ. The trim removed 4 bases at V and 3 bases at J, leaving 7 bases unmatched. The CDR3 length is 15 residues. As DNA, the CDR3 is TGCGCCAGCAGCATCGGGACAGGGCGGGACTATGGCTACACCTTC. This gives the protein CASSIGTGRDYGYTF.

The CDR3 DNA reads TGTGCCAGCAGTACCGGACGTAGGACGGGACTAGCTGTTAGCACAGATACGCAGTATTTT. Its translation is CASSTGRRTGLAVSTDTQYF. The chain links TRBV27 to TRBJ2-3; 9 bases match TRBD2. Trimming took 5 bases from V and 0 from J; bases not matched to a gene: 18. Per the germline V gene, CDR1 is MNHEY and CDR2 is SMNVEV (reference sequence). This CDR3 is 20 amino acids long.

V gene TRBV6-6 combines with J gene TRBJ1-2; the match to TRBD1 covers 7 bases. The CDR3 has 14 amino acids. Germline V gives CDR1 MNHNY, CDR2 SVGAGI (reference sequence). Unmatched junction bases numbered 5, after V lost 2 bases and J lost 5 bases. As DNA, the CDR3 is TGTGCCAGCAGTTACGGCACAGGGGCTTATGGCTACACCTTC. Translating it yields CASSYGTGAYGYTF.

J is TRBJ2-2 and V is TRBV6-1, with D possibly being TRBD2 (6 bases). The CDR3 is made up of 14 amino acids. V was shortened by 5 bases and J by 1 base, with 8 bases between the two germline ends. Germline V lookup: CDR1 MNHNS, CDR2 SASEGT. The CDR3 region is CASSMGGNTGELFF. Here the CDR3 DNA reads TGTGCCAGCAGTATGGGAGGGAACACCGGGGAGCTGTTTTTT.

Note on this clone: This CDR3 is also generated by other DNA sequences in the sample. The chain combines TRBV5-1 with TRBJ2-5; D gene unclear. Germline CDR1 SGHRS, CDR2 YFSETQ. Between the trimmed V and J ends, which lost 2 bases and 5 bases, there was a span of 4 bases. This CDR3 contains 11 residues. The CDR3 nucleotides read TGCGCCAGCAGCTTTTCGGAGACCCAGTACTTC. As protein: CASSFSETQYF.

The rearrangement uses TRBV7-8 and TRBJ2-7; D might be TRBD1 (6 bases). Germline V CDR1 and CDR2: SGHVS, FQNEAQ. The CDR3 loop spans 13 amino acids. The ends were cut back, 2 bases at V and 3 bases at J, with 8 bases in the middle. This chain's CDR3 is CASSLTGNYEQYF. In nucleotides, the CDR3 is TGTGCCAGCAGCTTAACAGGGAACTACGAGCAGTACTTC.

The V call is TRBV7-9, the J call TRBJ1-1; D is perhaps TRBD1 (5 bases). The ends were cut back, 1 base at V and 10 bases at J, with 19 bases in the middle. The germline V gene has CDR1 SEHNR and CDR2 FQNEAQ (reference sequence). CDR3 size: 15 residues. In nucleotides, the CDR3 is TGTGCCAGCAGCTTAGAGTCTGGCAGGGCTGATGGAGCTTTCTTT. It encodes CASSLESGRADGAFF.

Worth noting for this clone: Other DNA sequences within the sample encode an identical CDR3. The chain uses TRBV5-1 and TRBJ1-5; tentatively, D is TRBD1 (5 bases). Germline CDR1 SGHRS, CDR2 YFSETQ. This CDR3 has 13 amino acids. V dropped 0 bases and J dropped 6 bases, with 7 bases sitting between them. The CDR3 nucleotides are TGCGCCAGCAGCTTGGAGGGGACTCAGCCCCAGCATTTT. Protein sequence: CASSLEGTQPQHF.

This sequence joins TRBV19 and TRBJ1-1; TRBD1 matches at 12 bases. Germline V gene lookup returns CDR1 LNHDA and CDR2 SQIVND (reference sequence). The CDR3 spans 16 residues. The J segment lost 0 bases and the V segment lost 6 bases, leaving 5 bases of the junction unmatched. The CDR3 spells CASSMGQGAMNTEAFF. The CDR3 DNA reads as TGTGCCAGTAGCATGGGACAGGGGGCCATGAACACTGAAGCTTTCTTT.

J is TRBJ2-3 and V is TRBV6-5, with D possibly matching TRBD2 (5 bases). In germline, CDR1 is MNHEY, CDR2 SVGAGI. V shed 6 bases and J shed 0 bases, with 13 bases lying between them. The CDR3 covers 15 residues. The DNA of the CDR3 is TGTGCCAGCAGCCCCCTGGGCGGGAGCACAGATACGCAGTATTTT. Its translation is CASSPLGGSTDTQYF.

This clone was counted only a few times. The chain is built from TRBV28 and TRBJ2-7; TRBD2 might be the D (5 bases). The CDR3 is 15 residues long. CDR1 is MDHEN and CDR2 is SYDVKM in the germline V gene. The V and J ends lost 3 bases and 2 bases respectively, with 14 bases between them. The DNA of the CDR3 is TGTGCCAGCAGTTTCTCAGAGGGCCGTGCCTACGAGCAGTACTTC. This sequence encodes CASSFSEGRAYEQYF.

This clone was found once. The rearrangement links TRBV6-6 to TRBJ1-5; D is perhaps TRBD1 (5 bases). CDR1 and CDR2 from the germline V gene are MNHNY and SVGAGI (reference sequence). This CDR3 region has 15 residues. Trimming took 6 bases from V and 2 from J, leaving 14 bases between them. The CDR3 DNA follows: TGTGCCAGCAGCCCGCAGGGCTTAGGCAATCAGCCCCAGCATTTT. It yields the protein CASSPQGLGNQPQHF.

This sequence joins TRBV9 and TRBJ2-1; D uncertain. Deletions cut 0 bases from V and 4 bases from J, with 2 bases between. This CDR3 is 12 amino acids long. Germline V lookup: CDR1 SGDLS, CDR2 YYNGEE. The CDR3 nucleotides are TGTGCCAGCAGCGTAGTATACAATGAGCAGTTCTTC. Translation gives CASSVVYNEQFF. Complete variable domain (other parts from reference TRBV9 and TRBJ2-1): DSGVTQTPKHLITATGQRVTLRCSPRSGDLSVYWYQQSLDQGLQFLIQYYNGEERAKGNILERFSAQQFPDLHSELNLSSLELGDSALYFCASSVVYNEQFFGPGTRLTVL.

The sample holds many counts of this clone. The chain employs TRBV6-4 and TRBJ2-3, with 8 bases that match TRBD1. With V trimmed by 4 bases and J by 6 bases, 6 bases remained unmatched. CDR3 size: 14 residues. Germline CDR1 reads MRHNA; CDR2 reads SNTAGT. The CDR3 is CASSAAGGRDTQYF. The CDR3 DNA follows: TGTGCCAGCAGTGCCGCAGGGGGCAGGGATACGCAGTATTTT.

This clone is a singleton in its sample. The CDR3: CASSQVSGDPSYEQYF. Written as DNA, the CDR3 is TGTGCCAGCAGCCAAGTTTCAGGGGATCCCTCCTACGAGCAGTACTTC. The chain uses TRBV4-2 and TRBJ2-7; a weak D match, TRBD1 (6 bases). V lost 1 base, J lost 0 bases, and 13 bases lay in between. The CDR3 covers 16 residues. Germline CDR1 is LGHNA and CDR2 is YNFKEQ.

The V gene is TRBV7-8, the J gene TRBJ2-7, with 7 bases that match TRBD1. Germline V gives CDR1 SGHVS, CDR2 FQNEAQ. Trimming removed 2 bases from V and 0 bases from J; junction bases left unmatched: 10. The CDR3 is 17 amino acids. The CDR3 loop is CASSLPTGTASSYEQYF. CDR3 in DNA: TGTGCCAGCAGCTTACCCACCGGGACAGCGAGCTCCTACGAGCAGTACTTC.

This clone turned up a few times. This CDR3 reads CASSYGRGARTDTQYF. The CDR3 DNA is TGTGCCAGCAGTTACGGTAGAGGGGCCCGGACAGATACGCAGTATTTT. The chain employs TRBV6-6 and TRBJ2-3; D may match TRBD1 or TRBD2 (5 bases each). The CDR3 consists of 16 residues. Germline V CDR1 and CDR2: MNHNY, SVGAGI (reference sequence). V was pared by 2 bases and J by 3 bases, with 15 bases between.

V is TRBV25-1 and J is TRBJ1-5; the match to TRBD1 covers 7 bases. Per the germline V gene, CDR1 is MGHDK and CDR2 is SYGVNS. The J segment lost 3 bases and the V segment lost 6 bases, leaving 5 bases of the junction unmatched. The CDR3 extends over 14 amino acids. CDR3: CASRGQLDNQPQHF. As DNA, the CDR3 is TGTGCCAGCAGGGGACAGCTGGACAATCAGCCCCAGCATTTT.

The chain has TRBV5-4 and TRBJ1-2, with D possibly TRBD1 on 6 matching bases. V was cut by 2 bases and J by 8 bases, with 16 bases left in between. The CDR3 has 14 residues. Germline CDR1 reads SGHNT; CDR2 reads YYREEE (reference sequence). CDR3 sequence reads: CASSFPDRPSGYTF. The DNA for the CDR3 is TGTGCCAGCAGCTTTCCTGACAGGCCGAGCGGCTACACCTTC.

The chain couples TRBV12-5 to TRBJ1-1; unclear D gene. The CDR3 runs 13 residues. CDR1 is LGHNT and CDR2 is FRNRAP in the germline V gene. The V gene lost 5 bases and the J gene lost 1 base, with 8 bases spanning the gap. CDR3 protein: CASGPTGNTEAFF. CDR3 sequence (DNA): TGTGCTAGTGGTCCGACGGGGAACACTGAAGCTTTCTTT. Full variable domain (remainder filled in from reference TRBV12-5 and TRBJ1-1): DARVTQTPRHKVTEMGQEVTMRCQPILGHNTVFWYRQTMMQGLELLAYFRNRAPLDDSGMPKDRFSAEMPDATLATLKIQPSEPRDSAVYFCASGPTGNTEAFFGQGTRLTVV.

V gene TRBV6-8 combines with J gene TRBJ2-7; 8 bases align to TRBD2. The length of the CDR3 is 13 residues. V dropped 6 bases and J dropped 3; count of bases not matched to a gene: 4. The germline V gene encodes CDR1 MNHGY and CDR2 SAAAGT. The CDR3 region has the DNA TGTGCCAGCAGGCCCGGGACTAGCTACGAGCAGTACTTC. As protein: CASRPGTSYEQYF.

The chain employs TRBV5-4 and TRBJ2-3; D is unclear. The CDR3 is 13 residues long. CDR1 is SGHNT, CDR2 YYREEE, per germline (reference sequence). The germline V and J ends were trimmed by 0 bases and 4 bases, with 6 bases remaining between them. CDR3 region: CASSLVASDTQYF. The CDR3 region has the DNA TGTGCCAGCAGCTTGGTCGCGTCAGATACGCAGTATTTT. Combining the CDR3 with reference TRBV5-4 and TRBJ2-3 gives the whole variable domain ETGVTQSPTHLIKTRGQQVTLRCSSQSGHNTVSWYQQALGQGPQFIFQYYREEENGRGNFPPRFSGLQFPNYSSELNVNALELDDSALYLCASSLVASDTQYFGPGTRLTVL.

The chain joins TRBV30 to TRBJ1-3; D gene uncertain. There are 15 residues in the CDR3. Trimming shortened V by 3 bases and J by 0 bases, and 12 bases separated the two germline ends. CDR1 is GTSNPN, CDR2 SVGIG, per germline (reference sequence). The DNA of the CDR3 is TGTGCCTGGAGGAGAGGCCGTGTCTCTGGAAACACCATATATTTT. Translation: CAWRRGRVSGNTIYF.